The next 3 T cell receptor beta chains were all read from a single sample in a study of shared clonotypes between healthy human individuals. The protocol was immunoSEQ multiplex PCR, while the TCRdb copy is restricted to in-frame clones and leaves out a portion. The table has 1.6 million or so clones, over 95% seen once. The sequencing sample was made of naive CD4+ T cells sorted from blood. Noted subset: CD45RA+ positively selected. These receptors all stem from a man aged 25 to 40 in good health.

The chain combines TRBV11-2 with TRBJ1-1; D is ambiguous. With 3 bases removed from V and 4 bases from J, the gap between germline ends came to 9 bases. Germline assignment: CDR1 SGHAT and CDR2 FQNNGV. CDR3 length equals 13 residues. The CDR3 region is CASSFRGITEAFF. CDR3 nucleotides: TGTGCCAGCAGCTTTAGAGGGATCACTGAAGCTTTCTTT.

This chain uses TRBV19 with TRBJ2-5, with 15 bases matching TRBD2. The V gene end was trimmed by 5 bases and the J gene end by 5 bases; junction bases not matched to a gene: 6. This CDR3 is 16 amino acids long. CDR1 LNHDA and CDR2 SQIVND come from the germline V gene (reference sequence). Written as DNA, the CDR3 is TGTGCCAGTAGTCCAGGGACTAGCGGGAGGTGGGAGACCCAGTACTTC. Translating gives CASSPGTSGRWETQYF. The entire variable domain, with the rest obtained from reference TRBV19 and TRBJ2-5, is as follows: DGGITQSPKYLFRKEGQNVTLSCEQNLNHDAMYWYRQDPGQGLRLIYYSQIVNDFQKGDIAEGYSVSREKKESFPLTVTSAQKNPTAFYLCASSPGTSGRWETQYFGPGTRLLVL.

For the CDR3, the DNA is TGTGCCAGCAGCATCCTGGACACCCGGGCTTACAATGAGCAGTTCTTC. Its protein is CASSILDTRAYNEQFF. The rearrangement links TRBV5-4 to TRBJ2-1; D may be TRBD1 (5 bases). Trimming took off 4 bases at V and 4 bases at J, with 18 bases between the two ends. Per the germline V gene, CDR1 is SGHNT and CDR2 is YYREEE (reference sequence). This CDR3 contains 16 residues.